The clone carrying this T cell receptor (beta chain) was counted many times. The antigen is not known. The data are from a study of neurological immune-mediated disorders. General study results and limits: In HTLV-1-associated myelopathy, TCR clonal expansion was greatest, and in multiple sclerosis it was least, below healthy controls. Phylogenetically, 18 of 34 multiple sclerosis patients' repertoires fell into one related-CDR3 cluster, a possible signature.

The CDR3 length is 14 residues. Germline CDR1 is WSHSY and CDR2 is SAAADI. V trimming: 8 bases; J trimming: 3 bases; junction bases outside the gene matches: 9. TCRdb independently ran MiXCR on the 5' RACE reads; one entry per CDR3 protein. The sample records about 66,000 distinct CDR3 sequences, roughly 5% being singletons. The chain employs TRBV10-2 and TRBJ2-7; 8 bases are a match to TRBD1. The sample taken for sequencing was PBMCs. This sequence originates from a young woman with multiple sclerosis. Here the CDR3 reads CASGALDRGYEQYF. In DNA, the CDR3 is TGCGCCAGCGGGGCTTTAGACAGGGGCTACGAGCAGTACTTC.